This T cell receptor beta chain was identified in a study of beta chain features in type 1 diabetes. Study in general: Patients did not differ from healthy donors in age, gender or cell yield.

Every bit of the isolated RNA underwent reverse transcription, so sequencing read expressed TCRB transcripts. Repertoires were generated with immunoSEQ multiplex PCR, while TCRdb's copy carries only in-frame clones and drops some. The sample contains around 250,000 clones, approximately 15% of which appear only once. Overall study findings and caveats: Patients' naive, central memory and regulatory TCRB repertoires appeared more alike than those of healthy donors. A moderate, significant TCRB CDR3 shortening appeared in type 1 diabetes across four CD4+ subsets.

This clone turned up a few times. Its specificity is not known. CDR1 and CDR2 (germline): KGHSH, LQKENI. The CDR3 spans 15 residues. V was trimmed by 2 bases and J by 3 bases, leaving 11 bases between them. Cells sorted by CD45RO/CCR7/CD25/CD127/CD95/CD27 comprised CD4+ naive, central memory, regulatory and stem cell-like memory cells. This chain joins TRBV18 and TRBJ1-5; D not resolved. Sequencing was carried out using naive CD4+ T cells from blood. This receptor was taken from a man aged 30 to 39 with type 1 diabetes. The CDR3 region is CASSPGWADNQPQHF. The CDR3 DNA follows: TGTGCCAGCTCACCAGGCTGGGCAGACAATCAGCCCCAGCATTTT. Complete variable domain (other parts from reference TRBV18 and TRBJ1-5): NAGVMQNPRHLVRRRGQEARLRCSPMKGHSHVYWYRQLPEEGLKFMVYLQKENIIDESGMPKERFSAEFPKEGPSILRIQQVVRGDSAAYFCASSPGWADNQPQHFGDGTRLSIL.